A single sample gave rise to the 5 T cell receptor beta chains below, sequenced in a study of cytomegalovirus exposure and HLA in healthy donors. PCR was performed using 60 Vbeta and 13 Jbeta primers. Assay used: immunoSEQ multiplex PCR; TCRdb lists only in-frame clones, some missing. The sample includes about 140,000 clones, over 70% seen only once; the top ten take approximately 0.97%. What was sequenced was PBMCs. The receptors originated from a man aged 18 to 29 in good health and CMV-seronegative.

The V and J genes are TRBV5-1 and TRBJ2-1; the match to TRBD2 covers 9 bases. The trim removed 5 bases at V and 4 bases at J, leaving 7 bases unmatched. The CDR3 extends over 15 amino acids. Looked up from germline, CDR1 is SGHRS and CDR2 is YFSETQ. CDR3 residues: CASSQGLAGYNEQFF. CDR3 nucleotides: TGCGCCAGCAGTCAAGGCCTAGCGGGGTACAATGAGCAGTTCTTC.

The rearrangement uses TRBV5-6 and TRBJ1-1, with no clear D. Germline-derived CDR1 and CDR2 are SGHDT and YYEEEE. V lost 2 bases and J lost 1, with 15 bases in between. The CDR3 is 16 residues long. The DNA of the CDR3 is TGTGCCAGCAGCTTTCGCGTCGGCCGGGGGAACACTGAAGCTTTCTTT. As protein: CASSFRVGRGNTEAFF.

The rearrangement links TRBV5-6 to TRBJ2-5, with D uncertain. V lost 4 bases and J lost 4, with 11 bases in between. The CDR3 consists of 13 residues. The V gene's germline CDR1 is SGHDT and CDR2 YYEEEE. The CDR3 reads CASSTYPGETQYF. The CDR3 DNA follows: TGTGCCAGCAGCACCTATCCGGGAGAGACCCAGTACTTC.

DNA of the CDR3: TGTGCCAGCAGCACCGACAGGGGGCTTAGCAATCAGCCCCAGCATTTT. It translates to CASSTDRGLSNQPQHF. The V gene is TRBV6-6, the J gene TRBJ1-5, with TRBD1 matching 10 bases. The germline V gene encodes CDR1 MNHNY and CDR2 SVGAGI (reference sequence). This CDR3 contains 16 residues. V was pared by 6 bases and J by 0 bases, with 5 bases of the junction left unmatched.

The V gene is TRBV11-2, the J gene TRBJ1-1; possible D gene TRBD1, 6 bases. CDR3 length: 15 residues. V lost 5 bases and J 1 base, leaving 14 bases between the germline ends. Germline V gene data show CDR1 as SGHAT and CDR2 as FQNNGV. DNA for the CDR3: TGTGCCAGCAGCCCTGGACAGTTCAAGAACACTGAAGCTTTCTTT. It specifies CASSPGQFKNTEAFF.